Listed below are T cell receptor beta chains from one sample, sequenced in a study of breast tumors, draining lymph nodes, adjacent tissues. MiXCR was run by TCRdb on the multiplex PCR reads, yielding one entry per CDR3 protein. The table lists about 200,000 distinct CDR3 sequences, roughly 31% of them singletons. Input material: axillary lymph node tissue. The receptor set was obtained from a female donor with breast cancer. Some clones in this sample may be carry-over from other donors' samples. Both conserved end residues are part of each CDR3.

J: TRBJ2-7
V: TRBV20-1
CDR3: CSARAVDRAGEQYF

J: TRBJ2-3
V: TRBV18
CDR3: CASARQGDSDTQYF

J: TRBJ1-2
V: TRBV14
CDR3: CASSQYRGDYGYTF

J: TRBJ2-5
V: TRBV29-1
CDR3: CSVGQGWQTQYF

J: TRBJ2-5
V: TRBV25-1
CDR3: CASSVAGWETQYF

J: TRBJ2-6
V: TRBV2
CDR3: CASSAGQPRANVLTF

J: TRBJ2-5
V: TRBV19
CDR3: CASSTRETQYF

J: TRBJ2-3
V: TRBV30
CDR3: CAWSAGIAQYF

J: TRBJ2-7
V: TRBV15
CDR3: CATGGQGGLSYEQYF

J: TRBJ2-5
V: TRBV7-2
CDR3: CASSPFGGQETQYF

J: TRBJ2-5
V: TRBV9
CDR3: CASRRDPRRPQTF

J: TRBJ1-2
V: TRBV9
CDR3: CASSPRRNLYGYTF

J: TRBJ2-2
V: TRBV11-2
CDR3: CASSLQGTSPGELFF

J: TRBJ2-1
V: TRBV2
CDR3: CASSESGGPFREVF

J: TRBJ2-6
V: TRBV5-1
CDR3: CASSLVGGSGANVLTF

J: TRBJ2-7
V: TRBV28
CDR3: CASSFTRGEQYF

J: TRBJ1-5
V: TRBV20-1
CDR3: CSARDIGGSIQPQHF

J: TRBJ2-3
V: TRBV19
CDR3: CASSPSGINTDTQYF

J: TRBJ2-5
V: TRBV7-6
CDR3: CASSLWSGTQYF

J: TRBJ2-1
V: TRBV25-1
CDR3: CASSFYICSAIRGQFF

J: TRBJ2-2
V: TRBV5-1
CDR3: CASSTRTGRDTGELFF

J: TRBJ1-6
V: TRBV2
CDR3: CASTDRGSYNSPLHF

J: TRBJ1-3
V: TRBV6-5
CDR3: CASSSTLGNTIYF

J: TRBJ2-7
V: TRBV20-1
CDR3: CSAPQGYEQYF

J: TRBJ2-2
V: TRBV7-9
CDR3: CASNRGTGELFF

J: TRBJ1-4
V: TRBV24-1
CDR3: CATSAQSGYEKLFF

J: TRBJ2-3
V: TRBV24-1
CDR3: CAANDPGQSTDTQYF

J: TRBJ2-7
V: TRBV28
CDR3: CASSSPAVGGRAEQYF

J: TRBJ2-5
V: TRBV29-1
CDR3: CSVVPSGGQETQYF

J: TRBJ2-2
V: TRBV14
CDR3: CASSTRLAGGYTGELFF

J: TRBJ1-1
V: TRBV2
CDR3: CASSGQGLAEAFF

J: TRBJ2-2
V: TRBV6-4
CDR3: CASSPRGLAGGDTGELFF

J: TRBJ2-7
V: TRBV12-3/TRBV12-4
CDR3: CASSLRSESEQYF

J: TRBJ1-1
V: TRBV5-1
CDR3: CASSLGGRGLVEAFF

J: TRBJ2-6
V: TRBV28
CDR3: CASSVAGSGANVLTF

J: TRBJ1-1
V: TRBV7-3
CDR3: CASSAGPSNTEALF

J: TRBJ1-4
V: TRBV20-1
CDR3: CSARDLPGQGNEKLFF

J: TRBJ1-2
V: TRBV20-1
CDR3: CSARDLGHPNYGYTF

J: -
V: TRBV7-6
CDR3: CASSSAGGWVGTQHF

J: TRBJ2-2
V: TRBV20-1
CDR3: CSARDLETGTPSGAGELFF

J: TRBJ1-2
V: TRBV7-8
CDR3: CASSLQTGIDGYTF

J: TRBJ1-2
V: TRBV7-3
CDR3: CASSSPADGYTF

J: TRBJ1-6
V: TRBV6-6
CDR3: CACKTGRNSPLHF

J: TRBJ1-5
V: TRBV28
CDR3: CASSPIQGAGQPQHF

J: TRBJ1-2
V: TRBV12-3/TRBV12-4
CDR3: CASSWTGGDYGYTF

J: TRBJ1-2
V: TRBV11-1
CDR3: CASNLWKDGYTF

J: TRBJ1-2
V: TRBV4-2
CDR3: CASSQDRGGSYGYTF

J: TRBJ1-2
V: TRBV20-1
CDR3: CSAREGATNYGYTF

J: TRBJ2-7
V: TRBV6-6
CDR3: CASSFRTESYEQYF

J: TRBJ1-6
V: TRBV5-1
CDR3: CASSLAVQNNSPLHF

J: TRBJ1-5
V: TRBV11-3
CDR3: CASSSLGADYGYTNGNQPQHF

J: TRBJ1-2
V: TRBV30
CDR3: CAWSVGGLSGYGCTF

J: TRBJ2-1
V: TRBV12-3/TRBV12-4
CDR3: CASSPRETEQFF

J: TRBJ1-5
V: TRBV6-1
CDR3: CASVRGGGNQPQHF